This T cell receptor beta chain derives from a study of a mutant IDH1 vaccine in newly diagnosed glioma. Study as a whole: Sex among treated patients split about 62% male, approximately 38% female; mean age was roughly 40 years. Before enrollment, the patients had been treated with radiotherapy alone, temozolomide alone, or both together. Most of them had received both.

Regarding time point: baseline, week 1 (first vaccination visit). Described treatment: pre-vaccination baseline after standard-of-care therapy. Each of the donors came in with new WHO grade 3 or 4 astrocytomas that were IDH1-mutant and ATRX-lost. The CDR3 runs to 14 residues. Per germline, CDR1 SGHNT and CDR2 YYREEE (reference sequence). Losses at the gene ends were 5 bases for V and 0 bases for J; bases not matched to a gene: 4. The protocol was immunoSEQ multiplex PCR, while the TCRdb copy is restricted to in-frame clones and leaves out a portion. Of around 63,000 clones listed, about 91% are singletons.

Sequenced here: PBMCs, sampled from a glioma patient treated with radiotherapy, temozolomide or both. The source is a man aged 50 to 59 with glioma. The chain has TRBV5-4 and TRBJ1-1, with 7 bases matching TRBD1. CDR3 DNA sequence: TGTGCCAGCAGGCCGGGACAGTTGAACACTGAAGCTTTCTTT. Encoded protein: CASRPGQLNTEAFF.